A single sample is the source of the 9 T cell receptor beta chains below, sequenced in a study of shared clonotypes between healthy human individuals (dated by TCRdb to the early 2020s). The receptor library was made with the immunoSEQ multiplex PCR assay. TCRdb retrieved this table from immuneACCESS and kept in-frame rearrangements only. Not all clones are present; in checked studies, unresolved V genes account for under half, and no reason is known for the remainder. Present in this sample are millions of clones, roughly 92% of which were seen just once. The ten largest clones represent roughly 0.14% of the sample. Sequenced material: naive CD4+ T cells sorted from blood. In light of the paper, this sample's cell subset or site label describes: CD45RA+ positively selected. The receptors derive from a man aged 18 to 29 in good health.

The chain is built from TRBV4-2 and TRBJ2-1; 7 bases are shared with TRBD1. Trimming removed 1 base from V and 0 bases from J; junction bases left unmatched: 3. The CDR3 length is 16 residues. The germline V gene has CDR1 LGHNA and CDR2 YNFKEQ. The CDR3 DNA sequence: TGTGCCAGCAGCCAAGGACAGGGTCGCTCCTACAATGAGCAGTTCTTC. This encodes CASSQGQGRSYNEQFF.

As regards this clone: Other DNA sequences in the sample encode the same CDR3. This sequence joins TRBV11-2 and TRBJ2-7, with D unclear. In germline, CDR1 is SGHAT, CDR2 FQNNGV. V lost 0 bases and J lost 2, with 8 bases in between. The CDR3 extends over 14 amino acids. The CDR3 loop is CASSLEAGPYEQYF. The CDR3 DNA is TGTGCCAGCAGCTTAGAGGCAGGTCCCTACGAGCAGTACTTC.

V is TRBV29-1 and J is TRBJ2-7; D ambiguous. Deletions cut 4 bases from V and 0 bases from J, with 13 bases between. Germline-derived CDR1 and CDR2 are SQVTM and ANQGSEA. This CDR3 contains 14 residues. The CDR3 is CSVVGSGSSYEQYF. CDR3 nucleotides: TGCAGCGTTGTAGGGTCAGGTTCCTCCTACGAGCAGTACTTC.

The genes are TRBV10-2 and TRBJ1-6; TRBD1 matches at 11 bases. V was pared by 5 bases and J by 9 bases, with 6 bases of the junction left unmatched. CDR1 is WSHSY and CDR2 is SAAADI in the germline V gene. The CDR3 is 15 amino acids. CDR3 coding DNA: TGCGCCAGCAGTCGGACAGGGGGCTCTATTTCACCCCTCCACTTT. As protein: CASSRTGGSISPLHF.

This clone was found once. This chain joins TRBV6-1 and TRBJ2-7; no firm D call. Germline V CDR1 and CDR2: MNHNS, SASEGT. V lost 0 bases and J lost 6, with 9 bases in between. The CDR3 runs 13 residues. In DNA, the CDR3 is TGTGCCAGCAGTGAAGCGCTTCCAGTCGAGCAGTACTTC. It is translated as CASSEALPVEQYF.

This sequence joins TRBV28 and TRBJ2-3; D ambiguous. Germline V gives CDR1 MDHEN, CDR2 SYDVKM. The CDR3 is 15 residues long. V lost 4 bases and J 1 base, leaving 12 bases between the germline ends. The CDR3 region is CASSWSSLGTDTQYF. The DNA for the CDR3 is TGTGCCAGCAGTTGGTCCAGCCTGGGCACAGATACGCAGTATTTT.

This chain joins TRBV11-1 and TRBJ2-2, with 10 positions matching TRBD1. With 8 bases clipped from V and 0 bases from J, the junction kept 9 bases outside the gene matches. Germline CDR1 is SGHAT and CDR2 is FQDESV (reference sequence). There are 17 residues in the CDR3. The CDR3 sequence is CASAGTGVGANTGELFF. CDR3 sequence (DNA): TGTGCCAGCGCTGGGACAGGGGTAGGAGCGAACACCGGGGAGCTGTTTTTT.

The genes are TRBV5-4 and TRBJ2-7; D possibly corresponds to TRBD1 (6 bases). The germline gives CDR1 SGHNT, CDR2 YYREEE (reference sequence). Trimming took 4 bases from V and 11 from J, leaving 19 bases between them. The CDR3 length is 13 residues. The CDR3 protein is CASSKDSFTREYF. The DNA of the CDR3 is TGTGCCAGCAGCAAGGACAGCTTTACGAGGGAGTACTTC.

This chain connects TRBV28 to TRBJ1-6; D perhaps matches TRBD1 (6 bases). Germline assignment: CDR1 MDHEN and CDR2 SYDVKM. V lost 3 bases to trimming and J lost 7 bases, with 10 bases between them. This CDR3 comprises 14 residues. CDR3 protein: CASSFRQANSPLHF. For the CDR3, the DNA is TGTGCCAGCAGTTTTAGACAGGCGAATTCACCCCTCCACTTT.